This T cell receptor (beta chain) was sequenced for a study of cytomegalovirus exposure and HLA in healthy donors. 60 Vbeta and 13 Jbeta primers were used in PCR. Sequencing used immunoSEQ multiplex PCR; TCRdb keeps in-frame clones, though not all of them. The sample holds roughly 80,000 clones. Remarks on this clone: What it binds is not known.

V was trimmed by 4 bases and J by 5 bases, leaving 15 bases between them. Germline V gene data show CDR1 as LGHNA and CDR2 as YSLEER. The CDR3 consists of 15 residues. Study conclusions and caveats: Roughly even sequencing depth across donors was the assumption behind the presence/absence analyses.

The sample was PBMCs. The clonotype originates from a man aged 45 to 65 in good health and CMV-seronegative. The V and J genes are TRBV4-3 and TRBJ1-5; D is uncertain. The CDR3 DNA follows: TGCGCCAGCAGCCCACGACACCGTCCCGATCAGCCCCAGCATTTT. This translates into CASSPRHRPDQPQHF.